Following are 20 T cell receptor beta chains from one sample sequenced in a study of shared clonotypes between healthy human individuals. Sequenced by immunoSEQ multiplex PCR; TCRdb stores in-frame clones only, minus some. This sample has over 2 million clones, with approximately 95% found just once. The source material was naive CD4+ T cells sorted from blood. Subset specified: CD45RA+ positively selected. Receptors were obtained from a man younger than 35 in good health.

The chain carries TRBV7-9 and TRBJ1-1, with D tentatively TRBD1 (5 bases). This CDR3 region has 15 residues. CDR1 and CDR2 from the germline V gene are SEHNR and FQNEAQ (reference sequence). The V end lost 1 base, the J end lost 5 bases, and 14 bases lay between the germline ends. DNA of the CDR3: TGTGCCAGCAGCTTAGGGTGGAACACAGGAACTGAAGCTTTCTTT. It translates to CASSLGWNTGTEAFF.

In this sample, this clone turned up once. Other DNA sequences within the sample encode an identical CDR3. V usage is TRBV5-1 and J usage is TRBJ2-5; D possibly corresponds to TRBD2 (6 bases). Looked up from germline, CDR1 is SGHRS and CDR2 is YFSETQ. The V and J ends lost 1 base and 0 bases respectively, with 7 bases between them. CDR3 length: 14 amino acids. CDR3 nucleotides: TGCGCCAGCAGCTTGCGGGGGAACCAAGAGACCCAGTACTTC. This translates into CASSLRGNQETQYF.

This chain uses TRBV5-1 with TRBJ2-1; D may be TRBD1 (6 bases). Trimming removed 0 bases from V and 4 bases from J, with 11 bases in between. CDR1 is SGHRS, CDR2 YFSETQ, per germline. The CDR3 is 15 amino acids. The CDR3 bases are TGCGCCAGCAGCTTGGACAGGGCTACTTACAATGAGCAGTTCTTC. As protein: CASSLDRATYNEQFF.

The rearrangement joins TRBV11-2 to TRBJ2-1; perhaps TRBD1 as D (5 bases). Deletions cut 1 base from V and 0 bases from J, with 10 bases between. Per germline, CDR1 SGHAT and CDR2 FQNNGV. CDR3 length equals 16 residues. DNA of the CDR3: TGTGCCAGCAGCTTAGGGGCCAGGGCCTCCTACAATGAGCAGTTCTTC. The encoded protein is CASSLGARASYNEQFF.

This clone occurred once. The V gene is TRBV7-9, the J gene TRBJ2-5, with D possibly TRBD1 on 5 matching bases. The CDR3 runs 16 residues. Germline assignment: CDR1 SEHNR and CDR2 FQNEAQ (reference sequence). The V and J ends lost 1 base and 1 base respectively, with 13 bases between them. The CDR3 reads CASSLGGTGPQETQYF. CDR3 sequence (DNA): TGTGCCAGCAGCTTAGGGGGCACGGGCCCCCAAGAGACCCAGTACTTC.

This rearrangement joins TRBV30 to TRBJ1-6; perhaps TRBD1 as D (5 bases). Germline V gene lookup returns CDR1 GTSNPN and CDR2 SVGIG (reference sequence). The germline V and J ends were trimmed by 8 bases and 0 bases, with 14 bases remaining between them. This CDR3 contains 15 residues. The CDR3, as DNA: TGTGCCCTTACTCCGGGGGGCTCCTATAATTCACCCCTCCACTTT. The encoded protein is CALTPGGSYNSPLHF. The variable domain in full, completed from reference TRBV30 and TRBJ1-6, reads SQTIHQWPATLVQPVGSPLSLECTVEGTSNPNLYWYRQAAGRGLQLLFYSVGIGQISSEVPQNLSASRPQDRQFILSSKKLLLSDSGFYLCALTPGGSYNSPLHFGNGTRLTVT.

V and J are TRBV21-1 and TRBJ2-3; the table gives TRBD2 as D, unverified against the DNA. TRBV21-1 is a pseudogene segment. CDR3 length: 16 amino acids. The CDR3 DNA follows: TGTGCCACCGCGACCAAACTAGCGGGAAGCACAGATACGCAGTATTTT. Its translation is CATATKLAGSTDTQYF.

This chain links TRBV29-1 with TRBJ2-7; maybe TRBD2 (6 bases). CDR3 length: 13 amino acids. Deletions cut 7 bases from V and 3 bases from J, with 16 bases between. Germline loops: CDR1 SQVTM, CDR2 ANQGSEA. CDR3: CSAGRSVGYEQYF. CDR3 in DNA: TGCAGCGCTGGGAGGTCGGTCGGCTACGAGCAGTACTTC.

V and J are TRBV6-1 and TRBJ1-6; D call uncertain. Trimming took 4 bases from V and 0 from J, leaving 10 bases between them. The length of the CDR3 is 16 residues. Germline-derived CDR1 and CDR2 are MNHNS and SASEGT. The CDR3 nucleotides read TGTGCCAGCAGTGGTGTCGAGATCTCCTATAATTCACCCCTCCACTTT. It yields the protein CASSGVEISYNSPLHF.

V gene TRBV19 combines with J gene TRBJ2-1; 8 nucleotides match TRBD2. The germline gives CDR1 LNHDA, CDR2 SQIVND (reference sequence). This CDR3 region has 15 residues. V dropped 3 bases and J dropped 4; count of bases not matched to a gene: 5. CDR3 protein: CASSMELAAYNEQFF. The CDR3 DNA is TGTGCCAGTAGTATGGAACTAGCGGCTTACAATGAGCAGTTCTTC.

This clone was detected only once. The chain employs TRBV10-1 and TRBJ2-3, with 8 bases fitting TRBD1. V shed 4 bases, J shed 4 bases, and the junction held 13 bases outside the gene matches. The CDR3 contains 17 residues. Germline loops: CDR1 WNHNN, CDR2 SYGVQD (reference sequence). The CDR3 DNA sequence: TGCGCCAGCAGTGCCACGGCAGGGGGCTCATTATCAGATACGCAGTATTTT. As protein: CASSATAGGSLSDTQYF.

The V gene is TRBV6-5, the J gene TRBJ1-3; possibly TRBD1 for D (5 bases). The CDR3 extends over 15 amino acids. Germline V CDR1 and CDR2: MNHEY, SVGAGI. Trimming pared 3 bases from V and 4 bases from J, leaving 13 bases between. The CDR3 region has the DNA TGTGCCAGCAGTTATGGGTTGGGGCTAGGAAACACCATATATTTT. It is translated as CASSYGLGLGNTIYF.

V gene TRBV23-1 combines with J gene TRBJ2-5; the D gene is possibly TRBD2 (6 bases). TRBV23-1 is an ORF for which the function is uncertain. V lost 4 bases, J lost 7 bases, and 28 bases lay in between. The CDR3 contains 18 residues. The CDR3 here is CASSPRDGIRFPEGTQYF. The CDR3, as DNA: TGCGCCAGCAGTCCACGGGACGGGATAAGGTTTCCGGAGGGGACCCAGTACTTC.

The rearrangement links TRBV2 to TRBJ2-7; TRBD1 matches at 9 bases. Trimming cost V 5 bases and J 3 bases; bases outside gene matches: 5. The CDR3 loop spans 14 amino acids. The V gene's germline CDR1 is SNHLY and CDR2 FYNNEI. CDR3 bases: TGTGCCAGCAGTCCCCGACAGGGGGGCTACGAGCAGTACTTC. This sequence encodes CASSPRQGGYEQYF.

This clone was recorded once. This chain joins TRBV4-3 and TRBJ2-7; D may be TRBD1 (5 bases). The CDR3 length is 15 residues. Germline assignment: CDR1 LGHNA and CDR2 YSLEER. The ends were cut back, 5 bases at V and 0 bases at J, with 14 bases in the middle. For the CDR3, the DNA is TGCGCCAGCAGCGCTGATGGGGCAGGCTCCTACGAGCAGTACTTC. Its translation is CASSADGAGSYEQYF.

Of note for this clone: Other DNA sequences from this sample encode an identical CDR3 as well. This sequence joins TRBV7-2 and TRBJ1-5, with D unresolved. This CDR3 has 15 amino acids. Trimming took 1 base from V and 0 from J, leaving 7 bases between them. The germline V gene has CDR1 SGHTA and CDR2 FQGNSA. In DNA, the CDR3 is TGTGCCAGCAGCTTAGACCGATATAGCAATCAGCCCCAGCATTTT. It is translated as CASSLDRYSNQPQHF.

This clone was detected only a few times. The V call is TRBV27, the J call TRBJ1-5; TRBD1 is a possible D gene (6 bases). The length of the CDR3 is 15 residues. The V and J ends lost 2 bases and 7 bases respectively, with 15 bases between them. In germline, CDR1 is MNHEY, CDR2 SMNVEV (reference sequence). The CDR3 reads CASSLRGPGEQPQHF. The CDR3 region has the DNA TGTGCCAGCAGTTTACGGGGTCCAGGGGAGCAGCCCCAGCATTTT.

The chain employs TRBV29-1 and TRBJ2-7; D is ambiguous. CDR1 SQVTM and CDR2 ANQGSEA come from the germline V gene. V was trimmed by 4 bases and J by 6 bases, leaving 10 bases between them. The CDR3 is made up of 11 amino acids. The CDR3 DNA sequence: TGCAGCGTTGCCAACTCGGGCGAGCAGTACTTC. It specifies CSVANSGEQYF.

The rearrangement joins TRBV19 to TRBJ2-3, with a tentative D call TRBD2 (6 bases). CDR3 length: 15 amino acids. Germline loops: CDR1 LNHDA, CDR2 SQIVND (reference sequence). Deletions cut 3 bases from V and 1 base from J, with 11 bases between. The CDR3 spells CASSIGASGTDTQYF. CDR3 coding DNA: TGTGCCAGTAGTATTGGGGCTAGCGGCACAGATACGCAGTATTTT.

The rearrangement links TRBV19 to TRBJ2-1, with unresolved D. Trimming took off 2 bases at V and 6 bases at J, with 20 bases between the two ends. The germline V gene encodes CDR1 LNHDA and CDR2 SQIVND (reference sequence). This CDR3 region has 17 residues. CDR3 bases: TGTGCCAGTAGTATAAAAACCGGATCCCTCACGGGCAATGAGCAGTTCTTC. Residues: CASSIKTGSLTGNEQFF.